Each of the 30 T cell receptor beta chains below was sequenced from the same sample in a study of blood T cell repertoires in COVID-19. Sequencing was performed with immunoSEQ multiplex PCR; in TCRdb, only in-frame clones are kept and a portion is missing. The data show approximately 260,000 clones, with 80% to 85% seen just once and 3.4% held by the top ten. Sequencing was performed on PBMCs or T cells enriched from blood (not recorded which). These receptors came from a man in his fifties who had recovered from COVID-19.

This clone was found a few times. The chain joins TRBV11-3 to TRBJ2-3; TRBD2 is a possible D gene (5 bases). Trimming cost V 1 base and J 0 bases, with 14 bases left between them. The CDR3 is 17 amino acids. CDR1 SGHNT and CDR2 YENEEA come from the germline V gene. CDR3 nucleotide sequence: TGTGCCAGCAGCTTAGGAGGGAAGGGTACTAGCACAGATACGCAGTATTTT. Its translation: CASSLGGKGTSTDTQYF.

J is TRBJ2-3 and V is TRBV7-8, with TRBD2 matching 7 bases. The CDR3 is 11 residues long. Germline CDR1 and CDR2: SGHVS and FQNEAQ. Losses at the gene ends were 5 bases for V and 9 bases for J; bases not matched to a gene: 2. CDR3 DNA: TGTGCCAGCAGCCCCGGGGGGACGCAGTATTTT. Translation: CASSPGGTQYF. The full variable domain, rest sourced from reference TRBV7-8 and TRBJ2-3, is GAGVSQSPRYKVAKRGQDVALRCDPISGHVSLFWYQQALGQGPEFLTYFQNEAQLDKSGLPSDRFFAERPEGSVSTLKIQRTQQEDSAVYLCASSPGGTQYFGPGTRLTVL.

The chain combines TRBV6-1 with TRBJ2-7; 7 nucleotides align to TRBD2. After removal of 7 bases from V and 4 bases from J, the junction contained 7 bases not matched to a gene. Germline V gene data show CDR1 as MNHNS and CDR2 as SASEGT. This CDR3 contains 13 residues. CDR3 protein: CASNAGREYEQYF. In DNA, the CDR3 is TGTGCCAGCAACGCAGGGAGGGAATACGAGCAGTACTTC.

The chain couples TRBV19 to TRBJ2-5; TRBD2 agrees at 10 bases. The CDR3 sequence is 16 residues long. V trimming: 1 base; J trimming: 1 base; junction bases outside the gene matches: 3. Germline V gene lookup returns CDR1 LNHDA and CDR2 SQIVND (reference sequence). The CDR3 reads CASSIVSSGGQETQYF. The CDR3 nucleotides read TGTGCCAGTAGTATAGTTTCTAGCGGGGGCCAAGAGACCCAGTACTTC. The complete variable domain, with remaining parts taken from reference TRBV19 and TRBJ2-5, reads DGGITQSPKYLFRKEGQNVTLSCEQNLNHDAMYWYRQDPGQGLRLIYYSQIVNDFQKGDIAEGYSVSREKKESFPLTVTSAQKNPTAFYLCASSIVSSGGQETQYFGPGTRLLVL.

The chain recombines TRBV19 with TRBJ2-3; D may be TRBD2 (5 bases). Deletions cut 5 bases from V and 2 bases from J, with 11 bases between. This CDR3 region has 14 residues. The germline CDR1 and CDR2 sequences are LNHDA and SQIVND (reference sequence). CDR3 residues: CASSPSGFTDTQYF. CDR3 DNA sequence: TGTGCCAGTAGTCCCTCGGGGTTCACAGATACGCAGTATTTT. The complete variable domain, with remaining parts taken from reference TRBV19 and TRBJ2-3, reads DGGITQSPKYLFRKEGQNVTLSCEQNLNHDAMYWYRQDPGQGLRLIYYSQIVNDFQKGDIAEGYSVSREKKESFPLTVTSAQKNPTAFYLCASSPSGFTDTQYFGPGTRLTVL.

This chain links TRBV5-1 with TRBJ2-2; D may be TRBD2 (5 bases). V was cut by 0 bases and J by 3 bases, with 9 bases left in between. The CDR3 extends over 15 amino acids. Germline V gene lookup returns CDR1 SGHRS and CDR2 YFSETQ. The CDR3 DNA is TGCGCCAGCAGCTTGGGGCTAGCCGACACCGGGGAGCTGTTTTTT. This sequence encodes CASSLGLADTGELFF.

The chain employs TRBV10-2 and TRBJ1-2; D might be TRBD1 (5 bases). With 6 bases removed from V and 6 bases from J, the gap between germline ends came to 14 bases. This CDR3 has 13 residues. Germline V gives CDR1 WSHSY, CDR2 SAAADI. Here the CDR3 reads CASSDQGSDGYTF. CDR3 nucleotide sequence: TGCGCCAGCAGCGATCAGGGTTCAGATGGCTACACCTTC.

This clone was seen a handful of times. The chain couples TRBV4-3 to TRBJ1-2; a weak D match, TRBD1 (6 bases). The germline gives CDR1 LGHNA, CDR2 YSLEER. The CDR3 has 15 amino acids. V gave up 0 bases and J gave up 5 bases, with 13 bases separating them. CDR3 coding DNA: TGCGCCAGCAGCCAAGATAGACAGGTTGCGTATGGCTACACCTTC. This codes for CASSQDRQVAYGYTF.

This chain links TRBV5-4 with TRBJ1-2; 7 bases line up with TRBD1. Trimming removed 8 bases from V and 2 bases from J; junction bases left unmatched: 6. Germline-derived CDR1 and CDR2 are SGHNT and YYREEE (reference sequence). CDR3 length: 13 amino acids. CDR3 nucleotide sequence: TGTGCCAGTCGGTTACAGGGGAACTATGGCTACACCTTC. Amino acid sequence: CASRLQGNYGYTF.

V gene TRBV7-3 combines with J gene TRBJ2-1; 7 nucleotides align to TRBD2. From germline, CDR1 is SGHTA and CDR2 FQGTGA. The CDR3 is made up of 19 amino acids. The ends lost 2 bases at V and 4 bases at J; junction bases unmatched: 17. The CDR3, as DNA: TGTGCCAGCAGCTTATGGGGAGTTGGGGCGGGGGTTTCTTACAATGAGCAGTTCTTC. Amino acids: CASSLWGVGAGVSYNEQFF.

This clone has more than one count but fewer than ten. The V gene is TRBV6-5, the J gene TRBJ2-6, with D tentatively TRBD2 (5 bases). Germline V CDR1 and CDR2: MNHEY, SVGAGI. The length of the CDR3 is 16 residues. The V and J ends lost 4 bases and 1 base respectively, with 11 bases between them. Here the CDR3 reads CASSFLDFSGANVLTF. The CDR3 region has the DNA TGTGCCAGCAGTTTTTTGGACTTTTCTGGGGCCAACGTCCTGACTTTC.

The gene calls are TRBV2 and TRBJ1-1; D remains ambiguous. This CDR3 is built from 13 residues. V dropped 3 bases and J dropped 5 bases, with 10 bases sitting between them. Germline V gives CDR1 SNHLY, CDR2 FYNNEI. DNA for the CDR3: TGTGCCAGCAGTGATACAGCGGGAACTGAAGCTTTCTTT. Encoded protein: CASSDTAGTEAFF.

This chain joins TRBV11-1 and TRBJ2-7, with D unclear. Germline CDR1 and CDR2: SGHAT and FQDESV (reference sequence). Trimming cost V 2 bases and J 3 bases, with 11 bases left between them. The CDR3 is 14 amino acids. This CDR3 is CASSLSQANYEQYF. The CDR3 DNA reads TGTGCCAGCAGCTTAAGTCAGGCAAACTACGAGCAGTACTTC.

There are a few counts of this clone. V usage is TRBV29-1 and J usage is TRBJ1-2; D ambiguous. V shed 2 bases and J shed 2 bases, with 6 bases lying between them. Germline V gene data show CDR1 as SQVTM and CDR2 as ANQGSEA. The CDR3 sequence is 12 residues long. The CDR3: CSVERHNYGYTF. The CDR3 DNA sequence: TGCAGCGTTGAACGACACAACTATGGCTACACCTTC. Drawing the rest from reference TRBV29-1 and TRBJ1-2, the complete variable domain is SAVISQKPSRDICQRGTSLTIQCQVDSQVTMMFWYRQQPGQSLTLIATANQGSEATYESGFVIDKFPISRPNLTFSTLTVSNMSPEDSSIYLCSVERHNYGYTFGSGTRLTVV.

The chain carries TRBV12-3 or TRBV12-4 and TRBJ1-1; 7 positions agree with TRBD1. CDR3 size: 13 residues. Trimming at V came to 5 bases and at J to 4 bases, leaving 4 bases not matched to a gene. The CDR3: CASSSTGATEAFF. CDR3 in DNA: TGTGCCAGCAGTAGCACAGGGGCCACTGAAGCTTTCTTT.

This clone has a single count. The chain carries TRBV7-9 and TRBJ1-3; 9 bases are shared with TRBD1. Unmatched junction bases numbered 2, after V lost 5 bases and J lost 0 bases. The CDR3 totals 15 residues. The germline V gene encodes CDR1 SEHNR and CDR2 FQNEAQ (reference sequence). The CDR3 sequence: CASSQQGASGNTIYF. The CDR3, as DNA: TGTGCCAGCAGCCAACAGGGGGCCTCTGGAAACACCATATATTTT.

This clone appeared a single time. The J gene is TRBJ1-6, the V gene TRBV20-1; 8 positions match TRBD1. Germline CDR1 reads DFQATT; CDR2 reads SNEGSKA (reference sequence). CDR3 length equals 17 residues. Trimming at V came to 3 bases and at J to 3 bases, leaving 10 bases not matched to a gene. CDR3 protein: CSASYGGTGNYNSPLHF. The CDR3 bases are TGCAGTGCTAGTTACGGAGGGACAGGAAACTATAATTCACCCCTCCACTTT.

This rearrangement joins TRBV6-1 to TRBJ1-6; TRBD1 aligns across 8 bases. J was trimmed by 8 bases and V by 2 bases; bases with no gene match: 5. CDR1 and CDR2 from the germline V gene are MNHNS and SASEGT. The CDR3 spans 15 residues. CDR3 sequence (DNA): TGTGCCAGCAGTGAATACAGGGGGATTGATTCACCCCTCCACTTT. It codes for CASSEYRGIDSPLHF.

This clone showed up just a few times. The chain couples TRBV6-1 to TRBJ2-7, with 8 positions matching TRBD2. Germline values: CDR1 MNHNS, CDR2 SASEGT. V was pared by 0 bases and J by 4 bases, with 5 bases of the junction left unmatched. The CDR3 sequence is 15 residues long. The CDR3 here is CASSEAIGGAYEQYF. DNA for the CDR3: TGTGCCAGCAGTGAAGCCATCGGGGGGGCTTACGAGCAGTACTTC.

V is TRBV28 and J is TRBJ1-2; the D gene is possibly TRBD1 (6 bases). With 5 bases removed from V and 7 bases from J, the gap between germline ends came to 20 bases. This CDR3 is 15 amino acids long. Germline lookup yields CDR1 MDHEN and CDR2 SYDVKM. DNA of the CDR3: TGTGCCAGCAGTAGGGGGACACGCAGGATGAGTGGCTACACCTTC. It is translated as CASSRGTRRMSGYTF.

The V gene is TRBV5-1, the J gene TRBJ2-1; tentatively, D is TRBD1 (6 bases). The CDR3 has 15 residues. The germline V gene has CDR1 SGHRS and CDR2 YFSETQ. V dropped 7 bases and J dropped 7 bases, with 21 bases sitting between them. The CDR3 DNA sequence: TGCGCCAGCCGCCGAGGGCAGGGGAGAGGGAATGAGCAGTTCTTC. It is translated as CASRRGQGRGNEQFF.

The chain is built from TRBV27 and TRBJ2-7, with D possibly being TRBD2 (6 bases). The CDR3 runs to 13 residues. V was shortened by 2 bases and J by 6 bases, with 11 bases between the two germline ends. Germline V gives CDR1 MNHEY, CDR2 SMNVEV (reference sequence). CDR3 region: CASSLGSGGEQYF. CDR3 sequence (DNA): TGTGCCAGCAGTTTAGGTTCCGGGGGCGAGCAGTACTTC.

This clone showed up many times. J is TRBJ2-1 and V is TRBV14, with 7 bases aligning to TRBD2. The V segment lost 6 bases and the J segment 4 bases; nucleotides outside the gene matches: 12. The CDR3 sequence is 16 residues long. CDR1 is SGHDN and CDR2 is FVKESK in the germline V gene. This CDR3 reads CASSRIHGGGYNEQFF. As DNA, the CDR3 is TGTGCCAGCAGTCGAATTCATGGGGGGGGATACAATGAGCAGTTCTTC.

This clone came up many times. The chain combines TRBV9 with TRBJ1-3, with TRBD1 matching 7 bases. Trimming at V came to 0 bases and at J to 0 bases, leaving 6 bases not matched to a gene. Germline CDR1 reads SGDLS; CDR2 reads YYNGEE. There are 17 residues in the CDR3. CDR3 sequence (DNA): TGTGCCAGCAGCGTAGACAGGGGAGGAACCTCTGGAAACACCATATATTTT. The encoded protein is CASSVDRGGTSGNTIYF.

The rearrangement uses TRBV30 and TRBJ2-3; TRBD2 matches 13 bases. This CDR3 is built from 15 residues. V shed 1 base, J shed 4 bases, and the junction held 2 bases outside the gene matches. Germline loops: CDR1 GTSNPN, CDR2 SVGIG (reference sequence). The CDR3 sequence: CAWSETSGGPDTQYF. CDR3 in DNA: TGTGCCTGGAGTGAGACTAGCGGGGGGCCAGATACGCAGTATTTT.

V and J are TRBV6-2 or TRBV6-3 and TRBJ2-7; D not resolved. The CDR3 is 12 amino acids. Germline V gene lookup returns CDR1 MNHEY and CDR2 SVGEGT. V was clipped by 1 base and J by 4 bases, with 5 bases between them. CDR3 in DNA: TGTGCCAGCAGTTACTACACGTACGAGCAGTACTTC. It encodes CASSYYTYEQYF.

The chain carries TRBV11-1 and TRBJ2-3; D call uncertain. The CDR3 loop spans 13 amino acids. V dropped 5 bases and J dropped 4 bases, with 10 bases sitting between them. The germline gives CDR1 SGHAT, CDR2 FQDESV (reference sequence). The CDR3 sequence: CASSTGEADTQYF. The DNA of the CDR3 is TGTGCCAGCAGCACCGGAGAGGCAGATACGCAGTATTTT. The full variable domain, completed using reference TRBV11-1 and TRBJ2-3, is EAEVAQSPRYKITEKSQAVAFWCDPISGHATLYWYRQILGQGPELLVQFQDESVVDDSQLPKDRFSAERLKGVDSTLKIQPAELGDSAMYLCASSTGEADTQYFGPGTRLTVL.

V and J are TRBV7-6 and TRBJ2-1; 10 bases match TRBD2. Looked up from germline, CDR1 is SGHVS and CDR2 is FNYEAQ. The CDR3 runs 16 residues. The V segment lost 2 bases and the J segment 4 bases; nucleotides outside the gene matches: 5. CDR3 residues: CASSLRSGRDYNEQFF. The CDR3 nucleotides read TGTGCCAGCAGCTTAAGGAGCGGGAGGGATTACAATGAGCAGTTCTTC.

This sequence joins TRBV24-1 and TRBJ1-5; maybe TRBD1 (6 bases). This CDR3 spans 21 amino acids. Germline V gene sequence: CDR1 KGHDR, CDR2 SFDVKD. Deletions cut 4 bases from V and 0 bases from J, with 27 bases between. The DNA of the CDR3 is TGTGCCACCAGTGACCCCCTGGACAGCACAAATTCTAAAGATAGCAATCAGCCCCAGCATTTT. Translated, it gives CATSDPLDSTNSKDSNQPQHF.

This sequence joins TRBV29-1 and TRBJ2-7; 7 bases agree with TRBD1. With 6 bases clipped from V and 5 bases from J, the junction kept 13 bases outside the gene matches. Germline CDR1 is SQVTM and CDR2 is ANQGSEA. The CDR3 runs 14 residues. The CDR3 DNA follows: TGCAGCGTGGCCCGGACAGGCCGGGGTGACGAGCAGTACTTC. Translating gives CSVARTGRGDEQYF.